This T cell receptor beta chain stems from a study of blood T cell repertoires in COVID-19. Study as a whole: T cells, B-cell-depleted T cells, or PBMCs supplied cDNA or gDNA.

CDR3 length: 15 amino acids. In germline, CDR1 is SGHTA, CDR2 FQGTGA. Germline trimming cut 3 bases from V and 4 bases from J; bases unmatched to any gene: 6. This study enrolled people aged about 18 to 100 from around 26 US geographic areas. Cohorts were assigned according to the clinical history that participants reported. Original processing notes: Nucleated cell number was recorded as an estimate derived from reference gene primer amplification. Sequencing used immunoSEQ multiplex PCR; TCRdb keeps in-frame clones, though not all of them. V, J and clone size derive from that table, while D and trimming were established from the DNA sequence. Of just over 300,000 clones in the sample, 75% to 90% were seen once.

The chain combines TRBV7-3 with TRBJ2-3, with 8 bases identical to TRBD2. This clonotype was obtained from a woman aged 40 to 50 who had recovered from COVID-19. The specimen sequenced was PBMCs or T cells enriched from blood (not recorded which). Here the CDR3 DNA reads TGTGCCAGCAGCTTGAACGGGGGGGCCCCAGATACGCAGTATTTT. Its translation is CASSLNGGAPDTQYF.